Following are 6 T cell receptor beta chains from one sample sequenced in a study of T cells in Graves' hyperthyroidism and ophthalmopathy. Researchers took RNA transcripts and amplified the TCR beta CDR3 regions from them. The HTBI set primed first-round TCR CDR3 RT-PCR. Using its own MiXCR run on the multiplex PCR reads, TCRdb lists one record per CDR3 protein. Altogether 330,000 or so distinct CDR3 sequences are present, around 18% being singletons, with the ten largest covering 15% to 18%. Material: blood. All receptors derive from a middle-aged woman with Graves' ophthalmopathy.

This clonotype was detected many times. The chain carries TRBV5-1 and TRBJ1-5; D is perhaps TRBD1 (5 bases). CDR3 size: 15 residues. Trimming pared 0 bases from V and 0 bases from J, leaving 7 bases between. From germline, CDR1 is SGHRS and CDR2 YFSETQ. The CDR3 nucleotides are TGCGCCAGCAGCTTGGAGGGACCTAGCAATCAGCCCCAGCATTTT. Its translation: CASSLEGPSNQPQHF. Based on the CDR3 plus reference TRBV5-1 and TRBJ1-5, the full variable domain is KAGVTQTPRYLIKTRGQQVTLSCSPISGHRSVSWYQQTPGQGLQFLFEYFSETQRNKGNFPGRFSGRQFSNSRSEMNVSTLELGDSALYLCASSLEGPSNQPQHFGDGTRLSIL.

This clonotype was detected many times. This CDR3 reads CASLAGPYEQYF. The CDR3 region has the DNA TGTGCCAGCCTAGCAGGTCCCTACGAGCAGTACTTC. The V call is TRBV28, the J call TRBJ2-7; perhaps TRBD2 as D (5 bases). CDR3 length: 12 residues. V lost 8 bases and J lost 2, with 10 bases in between. Germline V lookup: CDR1 MDHEN, CDR2 SYDVKM. Complete variable domain (other parts from reference TRBV28 and TRBJ2-7): DVKVTQSSRYLVKRTGEKVFLECVQDMDHENMFWYRQDPGLGLRLIYFSYDVKMKEKGDIPEGYSVSREKKERFSLILESASTNQTSMYLCASLAGPYEQYFGPGTRLTVT.

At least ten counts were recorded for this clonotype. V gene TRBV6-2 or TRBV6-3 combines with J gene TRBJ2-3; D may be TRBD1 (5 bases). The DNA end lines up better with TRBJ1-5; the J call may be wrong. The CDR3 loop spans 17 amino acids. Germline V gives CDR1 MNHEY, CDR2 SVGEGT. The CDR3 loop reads CASSYGAGTVNTDTQHF. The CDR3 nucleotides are TGTGCCAGCAGTTATGGGGCAGGGACGGTGAACACAGATACGCAGCATTTT.

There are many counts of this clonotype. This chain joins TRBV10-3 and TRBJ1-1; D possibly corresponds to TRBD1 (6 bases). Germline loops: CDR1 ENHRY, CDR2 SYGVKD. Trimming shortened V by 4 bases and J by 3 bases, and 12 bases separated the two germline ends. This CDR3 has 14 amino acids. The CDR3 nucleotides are TGTGCCATCAGTGCAAGGGGGGAGGACACTGAAGCTTTCTTT. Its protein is CAISARGEDTEAFF.

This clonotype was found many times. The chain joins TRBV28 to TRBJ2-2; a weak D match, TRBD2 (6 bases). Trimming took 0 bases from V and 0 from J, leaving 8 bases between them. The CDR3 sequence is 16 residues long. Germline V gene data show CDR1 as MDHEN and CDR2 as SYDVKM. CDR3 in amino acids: CASSLWGGTNTGELFF. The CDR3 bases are TGTGCCAGCAGTTTATGGGGCGGGACGAACACCGGGGAGCTGTTTTTT.

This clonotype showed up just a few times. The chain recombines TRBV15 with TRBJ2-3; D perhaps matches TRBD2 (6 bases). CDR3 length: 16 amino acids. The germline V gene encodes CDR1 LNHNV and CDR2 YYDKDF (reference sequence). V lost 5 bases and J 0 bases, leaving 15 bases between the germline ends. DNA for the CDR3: TGTGCCACCAGCTCTGGGACTCTAGCCAGCACAGATACGCAGTATTTT. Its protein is CATSSGTLASTDTQYF.